The next 5 T cell receptor beta chains were all read from a single sample in a study of cytotoxic CD8 clonotypes in ibrutinib-treated CLL (dated by TCRdb to the early 2020s). To prepare the library, the immunoSEQ multiplex PCR assay was applied. TCRdb retrieved this table from immuneACCESS and kept in-frame rearrangements only. Not all clones are present; in checked studies, unresolved V genes account for under half, and no reason is known for the remainder. For this sample there are 130,000 or so clones; 80% to 90% appear just once. The ten biggest clones cover roughly 2% of the sample. What the time point label conveys for this sample: 20 to 25 months on ibrutinib. The sample consisted of PBMCs, taken after 24 months of ibrutinib treatment. These receptor sequences come from a human donor with chronic lymphocytic leukemia.

The chain carries TRBV6-5 and TRBJ2-7, with D possibly being TRBD2 (5 bases). The length of the CDR3 is 12 residues. The germline V gene has CDR1 MNHEY and CDR2 SVGAGI. V was cut by 6 bases and J by 6 bases, with 12 bases left in between. The CDR3 DNA reads as TGTGCCAGCAGAAAAACTAGTGCCGAGCAGTACTTC. This gives the protein CASRKTSAEQYF.

The chain links TRBV28 to TRBJ2-3; D uncertain. This CDR3 region has 13 residues. With 0 bases removed from V and 4 bases from J, the gap between germline ends came to 5 bases. The V gene's germline CDR1 is MDHEN and CDR2 SYDVKM. CDR3 sequence (DNA): TGTGCCAGCAGTTTATGGCGGCCAGATACGCAGTATTTT. It codes for CASSLWRPDTQYF.

The chain uses TRBV29-1 and TRBJ2-1; 8 bases align to TRBD1. Germline CDR1 is SQVTM and CDR2 is ANQGSEA. The trim removed 8 bases at V and 3 bases at J, leaving 6 bases unmatched. The CDR3 consists of 13 residues. This chain's CDR3 is CSFRTGSYNEQFF. The CDR3 DNA is TGCAGCTTTCGGACAGGGAGCTACAATGAGCAGTTCTTC.

The V call is TRBV28, the J call TRBJ2-5, with unresolved D. Germline CDR1 MDHEN, CDR2 SYDVKM. The V end lost 3 bases, the J end lost 11 bases, and 10 bases lay between the germline ends. The CDR3 totals 11 residues. The CDR3 DNA sequence: TGTGCCAGCAGTTTGAGCCAGGAGCAGTACTTC. It yields the protein CASSLSQEQYF.

The chain couples TRBV4-1 to TRBJ2-7; D unclear. The CDR3 is 14 amino acids. Germline V gene data show CDR1 as MGHRA and CDR2 as YSYEKL. The V end was cut by 0 bases, the J end by 3 bases, with 9 bases between. Here the CDR3 reads CASSQDMGNYEQYF. The CDR3, as DNA: TGCGCCAGCAGCCAAGATATGGGTAACTACGAGCAGTACTTC.